The clone carrying this T cell receptor beta chain was seen more than once but under ten times. What it binds is not known. TCR beta cDNA libraries had unique molecular identifiers. Yield was some 540,000 cDNA molecules from 1 to 10 million T cells. TCRdb recomputed calls from the PCR reads with MiXCR, one row per CDR3 protein. The sample lists roughly 800,000 distinct CDR3 sequences, roughly 50% occurring once. This record comes from a study of post-analysis software for immune sequencing data. Study in general: Progressive-relapsing, secondary progressive and relapsing-remitting multiple sclerosis were among the disease courses included. Study-level findings and limits: Higher frequency in patients than in controls was seen for roughly 5 TRBV segments, with TRBV5-6, TRBV5-1 and TRBV20-1 among them. Samples prepared in the same batch strongly co-clustered by F measure. Normalized Chao1 diversity was significantly lower in multiple sclerosis patients than in controls.

Trimming removed 1 base from V and 4 bases from J; junction bases left unmatched: 12. The CDR3 contains 18 residues. Germline V gene data show CDR1 as SGHRS and CDR2 as YFSETQ. The TCR sequence derives from a girl aged 10-17 years with multiple sclerosis. V and J are TRBV5-1 and TRBJ1-2; 11 bases match TRBD1. The material sequenced was blood. CDR3 protein: CASSLNKWTGGVVYGYTF. The CDR3 region has the DNA TGCGCCAGCAGCTTGAATAAATGGACAGGGGGCGTCGTCTATGGCTACACCTTC.